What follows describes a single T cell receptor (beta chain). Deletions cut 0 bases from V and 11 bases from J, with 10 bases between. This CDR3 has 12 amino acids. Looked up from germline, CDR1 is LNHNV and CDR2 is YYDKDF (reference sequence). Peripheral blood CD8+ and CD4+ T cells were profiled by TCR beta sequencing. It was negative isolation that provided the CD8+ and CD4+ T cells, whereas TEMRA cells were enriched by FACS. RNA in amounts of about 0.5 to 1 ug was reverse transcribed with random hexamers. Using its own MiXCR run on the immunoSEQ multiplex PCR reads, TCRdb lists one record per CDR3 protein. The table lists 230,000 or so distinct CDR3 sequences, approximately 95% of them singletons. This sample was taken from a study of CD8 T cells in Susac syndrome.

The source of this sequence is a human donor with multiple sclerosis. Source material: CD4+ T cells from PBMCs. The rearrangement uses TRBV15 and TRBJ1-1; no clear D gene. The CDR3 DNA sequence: TGTGCCACCAGCAGAGATCCCGTTGAGGCTTTCTTT. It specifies CATSRDPVEAFF.